This TCR beta chain was identified during a study of Ad26.COV2.S vaccination and SARS-CoV-2 variants. Described treatment: 15 to 20 received Ad26.COV2.S at low or high dose, single or two shots; a few received placebo; per-sample allocation not given. Specimens were obtained on day 63 following the first vaccine or placebo injection. This Boston cohort included adults aged 18-55 years. TCRdb keeps only in-frame clones here, not all; method: immunoSEQ multiplex PCR. The sample contains 430,000 or so clones, 80% to 90% of which appear only once. CDR3 length equals 15 residues. V was pared by 2 bases and J by 6 bases, with 5 bases of the junction left unmatched. CDR1 SEHNR and CDR2 FQNEAQ come from the germline V gene (reference sequence).

The sequencing used peripheral blood, collected in a trial of Ad26.COV2.S vaccine versus placebo. This receptor was taken from a person aged 18-65 years who received the Ad26.COV2.S COVID-19 vaccine or a placebo. The V call is TRBV7-9, the J call TRBJ2-1, with TRBD1 matching 9 bases. The CDR3 nucleotides are TGTGCCAGCAGCTTACTCGGACAGGGGACCAATGAGCAGTTCTTC. Translated, it gives CASSLLGQGTNEQFF.